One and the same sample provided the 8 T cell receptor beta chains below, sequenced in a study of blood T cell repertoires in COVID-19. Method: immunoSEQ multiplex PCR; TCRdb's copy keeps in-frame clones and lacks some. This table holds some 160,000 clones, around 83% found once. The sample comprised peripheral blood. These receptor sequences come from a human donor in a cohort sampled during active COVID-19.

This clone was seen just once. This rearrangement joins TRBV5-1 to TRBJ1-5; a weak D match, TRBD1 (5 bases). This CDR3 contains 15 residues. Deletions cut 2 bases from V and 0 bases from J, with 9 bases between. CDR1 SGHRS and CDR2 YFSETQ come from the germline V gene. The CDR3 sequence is CASSLTGYSNQPQHF. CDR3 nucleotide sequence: TGCGCCAGCAGCTTAACAGGTTATAGCAATCAGCCCCAGCATTTT.

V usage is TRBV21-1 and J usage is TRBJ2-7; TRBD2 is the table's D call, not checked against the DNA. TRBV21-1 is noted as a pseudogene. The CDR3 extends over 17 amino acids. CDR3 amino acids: CASPRETSGGYLREQYF. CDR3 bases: TGTGCCAGCCCTCGGGAGACTAGCGGGGGGTACCTCCGCGAGCAGTACTTC.

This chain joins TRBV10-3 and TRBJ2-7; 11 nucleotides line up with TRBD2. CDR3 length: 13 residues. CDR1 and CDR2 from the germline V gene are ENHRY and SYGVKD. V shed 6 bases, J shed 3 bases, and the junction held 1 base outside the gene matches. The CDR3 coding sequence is TGTGCCATCAGGGGGACTAGCGGCTACGAGCAGTACTTC. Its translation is CAIRGTSGYEQYF.

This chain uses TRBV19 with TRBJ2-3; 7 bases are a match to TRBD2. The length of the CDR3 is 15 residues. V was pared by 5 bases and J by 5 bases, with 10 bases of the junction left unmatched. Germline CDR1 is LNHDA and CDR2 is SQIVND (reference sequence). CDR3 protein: CASSEPGLTIDTQYF. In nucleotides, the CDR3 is TGTGCCAGTAGTGAACCGGGACTAACTATAGATACGCAGTATTTT.

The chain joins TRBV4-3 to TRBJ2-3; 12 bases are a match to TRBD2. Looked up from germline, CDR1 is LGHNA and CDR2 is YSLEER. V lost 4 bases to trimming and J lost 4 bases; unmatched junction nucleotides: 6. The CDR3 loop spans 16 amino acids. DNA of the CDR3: TGCGCCAGCAGCCTTAGGACTAGCGGGACCCCAGATACGCAGTATTTT. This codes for CASSLRTSGTPDTQYF.

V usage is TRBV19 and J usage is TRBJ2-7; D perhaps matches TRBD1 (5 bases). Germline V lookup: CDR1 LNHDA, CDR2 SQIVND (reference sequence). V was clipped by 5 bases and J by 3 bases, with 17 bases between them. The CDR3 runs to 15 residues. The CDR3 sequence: CASSSQGGTYYEQYF. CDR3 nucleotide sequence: TGTGCCAGTAGTTCCCAGGGCGGTACCTACTACGAGCAGTACTTC.

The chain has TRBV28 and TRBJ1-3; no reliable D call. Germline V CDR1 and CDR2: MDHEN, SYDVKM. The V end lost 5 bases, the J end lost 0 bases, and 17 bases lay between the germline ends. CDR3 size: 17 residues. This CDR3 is CASSTPRSQGSGNTIYF. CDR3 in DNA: TGTGCCAGCAGTACCCCCAGGTCGCAAGGCTCTGGAAACACCATATATTTT.

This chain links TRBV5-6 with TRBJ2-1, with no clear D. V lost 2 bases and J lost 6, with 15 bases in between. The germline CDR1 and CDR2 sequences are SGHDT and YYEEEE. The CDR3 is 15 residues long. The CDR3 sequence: CASSFRLFGPNEQFF. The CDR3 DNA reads TGTGCCAGCAGCTTCAGGCTCTTCGGTCCCAATGAGCAGTTCTTC. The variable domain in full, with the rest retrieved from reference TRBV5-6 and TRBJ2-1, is DAGVTQSPTHLIKTRGQQVTLRCSPKSGHDTVSWYQQALGQGPQFIFQYYEEEERQRGNFPDRFSGHQFPNYSSELNVNALLLGDSALYLCASSFRLFGPNEQFFGPGTRLTVL.